Each of the 22 T cell receptor beta chains below was sequenced from the same sample in a study of shared clonotypes between healthy human individuals. TCRdb's table, derived via immunoSEQ multiplex PCR, lists solely in-frame clones and lacks some. The table lists some 690,000 clones, less than 95% of them singletons, with 30% to 40% in the top ten. The specimen sequenced was memory CD8+ T cells from PBMCs. The subset denotes: CD45RO+ cells pooled with CCR7-negative TemRA cells. Every receptor here comes from a man in his late teens or twenties in good health. Some clones in this sample may be carry-over from other donors' samples.

CDR3 coding DNA: TGTGCCAGCAGCTCTTGGGGACTAGCGGGAGTGGATTCGGGAGATACGCAGTATTTT. It specifies CASSSWGLAGVDSGDTQYF. V is TRBV11-2 and J is TRBJ2-3; TRBD2 matches at 14 bases. The CDR3 has 19 residues. Trimming removed 4 bases from V and 5 bases from J; junction bases left unmatched: 14. Per germline, CDR1 SGHAT and CDR2 FQNNGV.

The count of this clone is one. V is TRBV9 and J is TRBJ2-1; TRBD1 or TRBD2 may be the D gene (5 bases each). Germline CDR1 is SGDLS and CDR2 is YYNGEE. V gave up 2 bases and J gave up 5 bases, with 8 bases separating them. This CDR3 is 13 amino acids long. CDR3 sequence: CASSVWDDNEQFF. The CDR3 DNA is TGTGCCAGCAGCGTGTGGGACGACAATGAGCAGTTCTTC.

V is TRBV19 and J is TRBJ2-7; possibly TRBD1 or TRBD2 for D (5 bases each). Trimming took 1 base from V and 1 from J, leaving 11 bases between them. This CDR3 contains 15 residues. In germline, CDR1 is LNHDA, CDR2 SQIVND (reference sequence). The CDR3 coding sequence is TGTGCCAGTAGTATAGGAGGGGTTTCGTCCTACGAGCAGTACTTC. It yields the protein CASSIGGVSSYEQYF.

This chain connects TRBV28 to TRBJ2-7, with 7 bases lining up with TRBD1. CDR3 length: 12 amino acids. Germline V gene lookup returns CDR1 MDHEN and CDR2 SYDVKM. The ends lost 5 bases at V and 6 bases at J; junction bases unmatched: 4. CDR3: CASSEGGGEQYF. The CDR3 DNA sequence: TGTGCCAGCAGTGAAGGGGGCGGCGAGCAGTACTTC.

This chain uses TRBV29-1 with TRBJ2-4; possibly TRBD2 for D (5 bases). Germline CDR1 and CDR2: SQVTM and ANQGSEA. The CDR3 has 14 residues. V lost 4 bases and J 8 bases, leaving 18 bases between the germline ends. This CDR3 reads CSVGGGTWKDIQYF. The CDR3 nucleotides read TGCAGCGTTGGCGGAGGAACTTGGAAAGACATTCAGTACTTC.

The chain couples TRBV6-5 to TRBJ2-7, with D perhaps TRBD1 or TRBD2 (5 bases each). The CDR3 covers 16 residues. V lost 0 bases and J 4 bases, leaving 16 bases between the germline ends. Germline V gene sequence: CDR1 MNHEY, CDR2 SVGAGI. The chain's CDR3 is CASSYSGGEVEYEQYF. Here the CDR3 DNA reads TGTGCCAGCAGTTACTCTGGGGGAGAGGTTGAATACGAGCAGTACTTC.

The V call is TRBV4-1, the J call TRBJ2-7, with a tentative D call TRBD1 (6 bases). Germline V CDR1 and CDR2: MGHRA, YSYEKL. This CDR3 comprises 13 residues. V was cut by 4 bases and J by 5 bases, with 12 bases left in between. CDR3 sequence: CASSPTGIDEQYF. DNA of the CDR3: TGCGCCAGCAGCCCCACAGGGATAGACGAGCAGTACTTC.

This chain uses TRBV9 with TRBJ2-1; D gene uncertain. This CDR3 region has 15 residues. The V gene lost 0 bases and the J gene lost 0 bases, with 7 bases spanning the gap. Germline V lookup: CDR1 SGDLS, CDR2 YYNGEE. CDR3 region: CASSVEDDSYNEQFF. Here the CDR3 DNA reads TGTGCCAGCAGCGTAGAGGACGACTCCTACAATGAGCAGTTCTTC.

The rearrangement uses TRBV4-1 and TRBJ1-1; no clear D gene. The V and J ends lost 2 bases and 5 bases respectively, with 12 bases between them. Germline-derived CDR1 and CDR2 are MGHRA and YSYEKL. The CDR3 runs to 14 residues. The CDR3 nucleotides read TGCGCCAGCAGCCAACGGAGCCTCAGGACTGAAGCTTTCTTT. Translating gives CASSQRSLRTEAFF.

This chain uses TRBV9 with TRBJ1-4, with 7 bases that match TRBD1. The V segment lost 0 bases and the J segment 7 bases; nucleotides outside the gene matches: 3. This CDR3 is 14 amino acids long. The germline CDR1 and CDR2 sequences are SGDLS and YYNGEE. In DNA, the CDR3 is TGTGCCAGCAGCGTAGGACAGGGCCTTGAAAAACTGTTTTTT. Its protein is CASSVGQGLEKLFF.

The chain employs TRBV10-3 and TRBJ1-5; D may be TRBD1 (5 bases). V shed 3 bases and J shed 7 bases, with 7 bases lying between them. The CDR3 totals 12 residues. Germline CDR1 ENHRY, CDR2 SYGVKD. CDR3 sequence (DNA): TGTGCCATCAGTGATTGGGACCAGCCCCAGCATTTT. Translating gives CAISDWDQPQHF.

The CDR3 DNA follows: TGTGCCAGCAGCCCCCGGATTACGAACACCGGGGAGCTGTTTTTT. It specifies CASSPRITNTGELFF. V usage is TRBV5-4 and J usage is TRBJ2-2; D unresolved. This CDR3 is 15 amino acids long. Trimming took 4 bases from V and 0 from J, leaving 10 bases between them. Per the germline V gene, CDR1 is SGHNT and CDR2 is YYREEE (reference sequence).

This clone was seen a handful of times. The genes are TRBV18 and TRBJ1-5, with D possibly being TRBD1 (5 bases). There are 14 residues in the CDR3. Germline V CDR1 and CDR2: KGHSH, LQKENI. Trimming removed 6 bases at V and 7 bases at J, with 16 bases between. CDR3 region: CASSPFRVGQPQHF. The CDR3 DNA reads TGTGCCAGCTCCCCCTTCAGGGTAGGACAGCCCCAGCATTTT.

This clone has only one observation. The genes are TRBV5-1 and TRBJ2-2; TRBD2 agrees at 8 bases. CDR1 and CDR2 (germline): SGHRS, YFSETQ. The CDR3 length is 15 residues. Unmatched junction bases numbered 4, after V lost 6 bases and J lost 0 bases. The CDR3 sequence: CASTLAGTNTGELFF. CDR3 bases: TGCGCCAGCACCTTAGCGGGAACGAACACCGGGGAGCTGTTTTTT.

Comments on this clone: Being one base from a much bigger clone, this may be a read error. The chain is built from TRBV19 and TRBJ1-5, with TRBD1 identical over 8 bases. V shed 1 base and J 6 bases; nucleotides not matched to a gene: 2. CDR3 length equals 14 residues. Germline assignment: CDR1 LNHDA and CDR2 SQIVND (reference sequence). Written as DNA, the CDR3 is TGTGCCAGTAGTATAGGGACAGGGATTCAGCCCCAGCATTTT. Protein sequence: CASSIGTGIQPQHF. Drawing the rest from reference TRBV19 and TRBJ1-5, the complete variable domain is DGGITQSPKYLFRKEGQNVTLSCEQNLNHDAMYWYRQDPGQGLRLIYYSQIVNDFQKGDIAEGYSVSREKKESFPLTVTSAQKNPTAFYLCASSIGTGIQPQHFGDGTRLSIL.

The genes are TRBV19 and TRBJ2-7; 8 bases are a match to TRBD1. The CDR3 spans 12 residues. V gave up 8 bases and J gave up 5 bases; unmatched junction bases: 5. Per germline, CDR1 LNHDA and CDR2 SQIVND (reference sequence). The DNA of the CDR3 is TGTGCCAGTTCCGGGACAGGAGACGAGCAGTACTTC. Translation gives CASSGTGDEQYF.

The V call is TRBV27, the J call TRBJ2-3, with 8 nucleotides matching TRBD2. In germline, CDR1 is MNHEY, CDR2 SMNVEV (reference sequence). With V trimmed by 5 bases and J by 5 bases, 12 bases remained unmatched. The CDR3 covers 16 residues. CDR3 residues: CASSMDSPGLGDTQYF. As DNA, the CDR3 is TGTGCCAGCAGTATGGACAGTCCGGGACTAGGAGATACGCAGTATTTT.

A note on this clone: A read error may produce the germline difference seen at one junction end. The chain links TRBV7-9 to TRBJ1-2; D uncertain. The CDR3 loop spans 14 amino acids. CDR1 and CDR2 from the germline V gene are SEHNR and FQNEAQ (reference sequence). The CDR3 coding sequence is TGTGCCAGCAGCGTAGCGGTACCTAACTATGGCTACACCTTC. Amino acids: CASSVAVPNYGYTF.

The V call is TRBV7-9, the J call TRBJ1-1, with a tentative D call TRBD1 (5 bases). The CDR3 covers 15 residues. Germline CDR1 reads SEHNR; CDR2 reads FQNEAQ (reference sequence). V gave up 3 bases and J gave up 4 bases, with 15 bases separating them. In nucleotides, the CDR3 is TGTGCCAGCAGCTTTACGGACATCCAGGGCACTGAAGCTTTCTTT. Amino acids: CASSFTDIQGTEAFF. The variable domain in full, with the rest retrieved from reference TRBV7-9 and TRBJ1-1, is DTGVSQNPRHKITKRGQNVTFRCDPISEHNRLYWYRQTLGQGPEFLTYFQNEAQLEKSRLLSDRFSAERPKGSFSTLEIQRTEQGDSAMYLCASSFTDIQGTEAFFGQGTRLTVV.

J is TRBJ2-7 and V is TRBV9; the D is unclear. Germline assignment: CDR1 SGDLS and CDR2 YYNGEE. V was trimmed by 1 base and J by 5 bases, leaving 10 bases between them. The CDR3 extends over 13 amino acids. The DNA for the CDR3 is TGTGCCAGCAGCGTAAATGGGGTCAACGAGCAGTACTTC. Its protein is CASSVNGVNEQYF.

This clone was seen more than once but under ten times. This specimen includes other DNA sequences encoding the same CDR3. This rearrangement joins TRBV27 to TRBJ1-1; maybe TRBD1 (5 bases). The CDR3 sequence is 13 residues long. With 2 bases removed from V and 1 base from J, the gap between germline ends came to 5 bases. CDR1 is MNHEY and CDR2 is SMNVEV in the germline V gene (reference sequence). The CDR3 region has the DNA TGTGCCAGCAGTTTACAGGGGAACACTGAAGCTTTCTTT. Its protein product is CASSLQGNTEAFF.

This clone was counted a single time. The rearrangement uses TRBV19 and TRBJ2-3, with TRBD1 identical over 7 bases. Germline trimming cut 6 bases from V and 8 bases from J; bases unmatched to any gene: 17. Germline lookup yields CDR1 LNHDA and CDR2 SQIVND (reference sequence). The CDR3 contains 16 residues. In DNA form, the CDR3 reads TGTGCCAGTAGGCCGGTTAGACAGGGTCCAATGGGTACGCAGTATTTT. The encoded protein is CASRPVRQGPMGTQYF. Filled out from reference TRBV19 and TRBJ2-3, the complete variable domain reads DGGITQSPKYLFRKEGQNVTLSCEQNLNHDAMYWYRQDPGQGLRLIYYSQIVNDFQKGDIAEGYSVSREKKESFPLTVTSAQKNPTAFYLCASRPVRQGPMGTQYFGPGTRLTVL.